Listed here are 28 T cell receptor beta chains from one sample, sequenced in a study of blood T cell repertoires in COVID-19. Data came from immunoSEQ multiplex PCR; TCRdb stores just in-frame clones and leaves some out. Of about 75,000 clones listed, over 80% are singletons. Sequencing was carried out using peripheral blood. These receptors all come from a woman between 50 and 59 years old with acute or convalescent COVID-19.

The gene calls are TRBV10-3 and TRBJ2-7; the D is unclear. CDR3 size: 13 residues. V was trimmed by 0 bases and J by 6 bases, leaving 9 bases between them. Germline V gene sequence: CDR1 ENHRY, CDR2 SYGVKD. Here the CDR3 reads CAISESAQREQYF. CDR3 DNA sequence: TGTGCCATCAGTGAGTCCGCCCAGCGCGAGCAGTACTTC.

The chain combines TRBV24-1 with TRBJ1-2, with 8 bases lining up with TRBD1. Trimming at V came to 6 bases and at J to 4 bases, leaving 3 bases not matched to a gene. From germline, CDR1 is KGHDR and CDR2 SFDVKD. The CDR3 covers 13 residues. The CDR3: CATSPQGGYGYTF. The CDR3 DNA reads TGTGCCACCAGTCCACAGGGGGGCTATGGCTACACCTTC.

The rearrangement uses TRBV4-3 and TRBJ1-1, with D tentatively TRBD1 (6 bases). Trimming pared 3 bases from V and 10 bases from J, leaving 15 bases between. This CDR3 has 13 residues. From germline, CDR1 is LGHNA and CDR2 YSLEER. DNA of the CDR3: TGCGCCAGCAGCCAGGTCGGCGGGGGCAGAGCTTTCTTT. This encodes CASSQVGGGRAFF.

CDR3 protein: CASSSLAGVQETQYF. CDR3 DNA: TGTGCCAGCAGCTCGTTAGCGGGGGTGCAAGAGACCCAGTACTTC. V gene TRBV7-2 combines with J gene TRBJ2-5; the match to TRBD2 covers 9 bases. Trimming cost V 4 bases and J 2 bases; bases outside gene matches: 5. The germline V gene encodes CDR1 SGHTA and CDR2 FQGNSA. The CDR3 runs to 15 residues.

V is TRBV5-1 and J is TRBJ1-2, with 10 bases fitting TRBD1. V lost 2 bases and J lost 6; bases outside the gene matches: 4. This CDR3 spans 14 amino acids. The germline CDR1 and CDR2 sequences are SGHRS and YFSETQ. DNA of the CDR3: TGCGCCAGCAGCTTAGGACAGGGGGAGGATGGCTACACCTTC. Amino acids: CASSLGQGEDGYTF.

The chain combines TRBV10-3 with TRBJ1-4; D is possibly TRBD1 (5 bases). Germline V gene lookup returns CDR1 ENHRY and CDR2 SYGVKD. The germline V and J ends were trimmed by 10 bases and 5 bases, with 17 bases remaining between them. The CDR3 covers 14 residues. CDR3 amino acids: CATTAGGGNEKLFF. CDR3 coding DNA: TGTGCCACCACAGCCGGGGGAGGGAATGAAAAACTGTTTTTT.

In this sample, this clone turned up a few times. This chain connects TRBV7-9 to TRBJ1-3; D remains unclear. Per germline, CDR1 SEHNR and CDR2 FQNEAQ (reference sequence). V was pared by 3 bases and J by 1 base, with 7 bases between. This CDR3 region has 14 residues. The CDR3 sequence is CASSFRSSGNTIYF. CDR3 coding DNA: TGTGCCAGCAGCTTTCGGAGTTCTGGAAACACCATATATTTT.

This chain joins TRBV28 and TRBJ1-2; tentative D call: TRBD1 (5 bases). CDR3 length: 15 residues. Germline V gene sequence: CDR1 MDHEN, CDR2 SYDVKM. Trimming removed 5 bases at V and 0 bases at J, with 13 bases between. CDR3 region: CASSPGGTTNYGYTF. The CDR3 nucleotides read TGTGCCAGCAGTCCCGGAGGGACGACTAACTATGGCTACACCTTC.

In nucleotides, the CDR3 is TGCAGCGTCCTAGGTACACGGCGAGATGAAGCTTTCTTT. This gives the protein CSVLGTRRDEAFF. V is TRBV29-1 and J is TRBJ1-1, with no clear D. CDR1 is SQVTM and CDR2 is ANQGSEA in the germline V gene. Trimming pared 6 bases from V and 7 bases from J, leaving 18 bases between. There are 13 residues in the CDR3.

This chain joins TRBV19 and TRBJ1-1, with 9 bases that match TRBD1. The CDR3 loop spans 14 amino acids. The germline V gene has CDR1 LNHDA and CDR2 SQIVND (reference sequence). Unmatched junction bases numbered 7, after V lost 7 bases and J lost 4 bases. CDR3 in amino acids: CASKRGTGPTEAFF. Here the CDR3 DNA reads TGTGCCAGTAAGCGGGGGACAGGGCCCACTGAAGCTTTCTTT.

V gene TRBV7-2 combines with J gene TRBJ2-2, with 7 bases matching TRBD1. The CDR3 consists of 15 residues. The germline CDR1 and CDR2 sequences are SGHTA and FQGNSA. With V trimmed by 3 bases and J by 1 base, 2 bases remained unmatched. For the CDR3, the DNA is TGTGCCAGCAGCTTCCGGGACAGGAACACCGGGGAGCTGTTTTTT. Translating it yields CASSFRDRNTGELFF.

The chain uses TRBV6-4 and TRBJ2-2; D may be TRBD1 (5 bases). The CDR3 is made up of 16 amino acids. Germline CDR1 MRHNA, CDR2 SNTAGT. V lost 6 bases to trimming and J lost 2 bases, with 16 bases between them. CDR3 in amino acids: CASSRRTTVNTGELFF. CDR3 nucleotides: TGTGCCAGCAGCCGGCGGACGACAGTAAACACCGGGGAGCTGTTTTTT.

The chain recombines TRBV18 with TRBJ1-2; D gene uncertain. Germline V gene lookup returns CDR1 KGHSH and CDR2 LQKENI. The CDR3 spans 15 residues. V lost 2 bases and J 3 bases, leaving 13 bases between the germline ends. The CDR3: CASSPDTGIDYGYTF. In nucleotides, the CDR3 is TGTGCCAGCTCACCAGACACGGGGATAGACTATGGCTACACCTTC.

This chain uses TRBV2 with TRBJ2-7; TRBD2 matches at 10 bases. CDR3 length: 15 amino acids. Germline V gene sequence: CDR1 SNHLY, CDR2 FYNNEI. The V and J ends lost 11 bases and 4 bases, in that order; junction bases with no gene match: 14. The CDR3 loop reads CACGGASGRSYEQYF. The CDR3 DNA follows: TGTGCCTGCGGGGGGGCTAGCGGGAGATCTTACGAGCAGTACTTC.

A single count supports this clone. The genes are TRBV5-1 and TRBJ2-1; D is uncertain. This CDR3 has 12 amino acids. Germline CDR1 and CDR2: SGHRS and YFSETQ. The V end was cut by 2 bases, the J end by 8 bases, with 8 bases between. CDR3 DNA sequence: TGCGCCAGCAGCTTTTCTAACGATGAGCAGTTCTTC. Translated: CASSFSNDEQFF.

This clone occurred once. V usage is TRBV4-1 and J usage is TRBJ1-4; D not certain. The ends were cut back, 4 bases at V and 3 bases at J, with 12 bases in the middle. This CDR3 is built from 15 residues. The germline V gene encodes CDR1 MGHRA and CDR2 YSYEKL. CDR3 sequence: CASSPGLVSNEKLFF. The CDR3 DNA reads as TGCGCCAGCAGCCCGGGGTTGGTCTCTAATGAAAAACTGTTTTTT.

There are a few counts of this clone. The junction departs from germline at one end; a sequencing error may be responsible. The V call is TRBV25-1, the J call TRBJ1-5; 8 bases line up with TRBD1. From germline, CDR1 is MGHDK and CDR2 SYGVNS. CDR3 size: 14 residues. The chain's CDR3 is CASCEAGGKQPQHF. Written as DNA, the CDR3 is TGTGCCAGCTGCGAAGCAGGGGGCAAACAGCCCCAGCATTTT.

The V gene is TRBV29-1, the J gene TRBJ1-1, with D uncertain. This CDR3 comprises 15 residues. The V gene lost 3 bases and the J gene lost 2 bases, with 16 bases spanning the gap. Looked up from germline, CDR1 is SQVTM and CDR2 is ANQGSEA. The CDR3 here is CSVDDEDSGNTEAFF. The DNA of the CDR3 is TGCAGCGTTGATGACGAAGACTCGGGAAACACTGAAGCTTTCTTT. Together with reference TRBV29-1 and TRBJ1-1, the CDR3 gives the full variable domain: SAVISQKPSRDICQRGTSLTIQCQVDSQVTMMFWYRQQPGQSLTLIATANQGSEATYESGFVIDKFPISRPNLTFSTLTVSNMSPEDSSIYLCSVDDEDSGNTEAFFGQGTRLTVV.

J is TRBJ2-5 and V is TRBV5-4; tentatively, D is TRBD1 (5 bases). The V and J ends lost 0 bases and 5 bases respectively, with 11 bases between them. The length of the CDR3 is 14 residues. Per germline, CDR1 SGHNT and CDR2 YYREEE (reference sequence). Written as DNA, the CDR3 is TGTGCCAGCAGCTTGGTTGGGGCTGGGGAGACCCAGTACTTC. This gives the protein CASSLVGAGETQYF.

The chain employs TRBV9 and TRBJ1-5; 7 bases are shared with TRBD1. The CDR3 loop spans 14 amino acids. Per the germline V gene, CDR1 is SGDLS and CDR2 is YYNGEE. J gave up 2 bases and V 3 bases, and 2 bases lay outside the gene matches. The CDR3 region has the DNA TGTGCCAGCAGCGCCACAGGGGGCAATCAGCCCCAGCATTTT. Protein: CASSATGGNQPQHF. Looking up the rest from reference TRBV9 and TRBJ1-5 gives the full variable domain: DSGVTQTPKHLITATGQRVTLRCSPRSGDLSVYWYQQSLDQGLQFLIQYYNGEERAKGNILERFSAQQFPDLHSELNLSSLELGDSALYFCASSATGGNQPQHFGDGTRLSIL.

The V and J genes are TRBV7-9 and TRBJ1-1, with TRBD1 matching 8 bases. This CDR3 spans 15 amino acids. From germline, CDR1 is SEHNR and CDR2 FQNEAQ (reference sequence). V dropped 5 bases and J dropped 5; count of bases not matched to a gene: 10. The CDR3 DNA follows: TGTGCCAGCAGCCGATCTCAGGGGGCGCTAACTGAAGCTTTCTTT. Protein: CASSRSQGALTEAFF. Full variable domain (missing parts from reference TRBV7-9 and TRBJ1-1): DTGVSQNPRHKITKRGQNVTFRCDPISEHNRLYWYRQTLGQGPEFLTYFQNEAQLEKSRLLSDRFSAERPKGSFSTLEIQRTEQGDSAMYLCASSRSQGALTEAFFGQGTRLTVV.

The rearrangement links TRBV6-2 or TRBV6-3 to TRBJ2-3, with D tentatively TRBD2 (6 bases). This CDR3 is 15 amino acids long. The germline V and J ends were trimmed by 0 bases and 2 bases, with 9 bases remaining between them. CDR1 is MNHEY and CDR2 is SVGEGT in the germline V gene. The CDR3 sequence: CASSYSLASTDTQYF. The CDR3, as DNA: TGTGCCAGCAGTTACTCACTAGCCTCCACAGATACGCAGTATTTT.

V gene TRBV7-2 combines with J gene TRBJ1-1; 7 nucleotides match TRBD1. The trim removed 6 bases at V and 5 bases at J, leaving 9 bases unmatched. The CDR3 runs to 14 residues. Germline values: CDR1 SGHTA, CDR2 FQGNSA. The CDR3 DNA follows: TGTGCCAGCAGGCCAGGGGGGCGGGGAACTGAAGCTTTCTTT. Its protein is CASRPGGRGTEAFF.

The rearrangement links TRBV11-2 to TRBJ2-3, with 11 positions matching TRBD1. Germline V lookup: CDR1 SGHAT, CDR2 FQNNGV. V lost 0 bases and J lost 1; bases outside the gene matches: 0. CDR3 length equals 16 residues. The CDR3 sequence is CASSLEDRGRTDTQYF. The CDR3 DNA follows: TGTGCCAGCAGCTTAGAGGACAGGGGGCGCACAGATACGCAGTATTTT.

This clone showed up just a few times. The CDR3 protein is CASSPYLAGDPNEQFF. DNA of the CDR3: TGTGCCAGCAGTCCATACCTAGCGGGAGACCCCAATGAGCAGTTCTTC. The chain carries TRBV27 and TRBJ2-1, with 10 bases matching TRBD2. V trimming: 5 bases; J trimming: 6 bases; junction bases outside the gene matches: 10. There are 16 residues in the CDR3. Germline V CDR1 and CDR2: MNHEY, SMNVEV (reference sequence).

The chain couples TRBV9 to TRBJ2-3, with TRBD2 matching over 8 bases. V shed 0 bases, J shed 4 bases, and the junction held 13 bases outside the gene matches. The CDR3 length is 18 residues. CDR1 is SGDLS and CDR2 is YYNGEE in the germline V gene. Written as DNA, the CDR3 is TGTGCCAGCAGCGTAGTGGGTCGGACGGGGGGGCCGGCAGATACGCAGTATTTT. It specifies CASSVVGRTGGPADTQYF.

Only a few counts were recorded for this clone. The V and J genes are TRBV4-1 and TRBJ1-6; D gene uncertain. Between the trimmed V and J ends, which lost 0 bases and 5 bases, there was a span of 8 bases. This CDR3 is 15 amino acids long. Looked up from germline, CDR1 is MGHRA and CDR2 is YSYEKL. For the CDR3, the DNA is TGCGCCAGCAGCCAAGATGGGCCAGATAATTCACCCCTCCACTTT. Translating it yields CASSQDGPDNSPLHF.

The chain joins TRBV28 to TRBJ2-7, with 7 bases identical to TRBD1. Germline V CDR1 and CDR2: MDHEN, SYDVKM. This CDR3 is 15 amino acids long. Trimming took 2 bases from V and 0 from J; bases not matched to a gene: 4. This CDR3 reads CASSLVRDSSYEQYF. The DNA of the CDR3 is TGTGCCAGCAGTTTAGTCCGGGACAGCTCCTACGAGCAGTACTTC.